This T cell receptor (beta chain) was found in a study of blood T cell repertoires in COVID-19. Across the whole study: Samples of COVID-19 (acute and convalescent) were obtained from the United States, Italy and Spain. T cells, B-cell-depleted T cells, or PBMCs supplied cDNA or gDNA.

How the authors handled the data: It was from reference gene primer amplification that nucleated cell counts were estimated. Profiled with immunoSEQ multiplex PCR; TCRdb holds only in-frame clones, not every one. V, J and clone size reflect that table, while D and trimming were determined from the DNA. The data show about 230,000 clones, less than 85% seen once. Between the trimmed V and J ends, which lost 6 bases and 4 bases, there was a span of 10 bases. CDR3 size: 13 residues. Per germline, CDR1 WSHSY and CDR2 SAAADI. This receptor was taken from a woman in her seventies with active or convalescent COVID-19. The chain couples TRBV10-2 to TRBJ2-1; D uncertain. The sample taken for sequencing was peripheral blood. CDR3 amino acids: CASRGSTYNEQFF. In nucleotides, the CDR3 is TGCGCCAGCAGGGGTTCGACTTACAATGAGCAGTTCTTC.